This T cell receptor (beta chain) came from a study of blood T cell repertoires in COVID-19. Sequencing used immunoSEQ multiplex PCR; TCRdb keeps in-frame clones, though not all of them. The repertoire holds about 36,000 clones, 90% seen once, with around 5% in the top ten. Germline-derived CDR1 and CDR2 are KGHDR and SFDVKD. V lost 0 bases and J 7 bases, leaving 18 bases between the germline ends. The CDR3 has 17 amino acids. The source of this sequence is a human donor in a cohort sampled during active COVID-19. The sequenced sample was peripheral blood. V is TRBV24-1 and J is TRBJ2-1; D possibly corresponds to TRBD1 (7 bases). The CDR3 loop reads CATSDLGRQGAGNEQFF. The CDR3, as DNA: TGTGCCACCAGTGATTTGGGGAGACAGGGTGCGGGAAATGAGCAGTTCTTC.